The rows below give T cell receptor beta chains drawn from one sample of a study of OX40 agonist ivuxolimab in advanced cancers. Generated by immunoSEQ multiplex PCR, the TCRdb table keeps only in-frame clones and is missing some. The profile shows 50,000 to 75,000 clones, approximately 91% of them singletons. Source: CD4+ or CD8+ T cells sorted from blood, taken in a trial of the OX40 agonist ivuxolimab. These receptors came from an adult with an advanced solid tumor such as melanoma, head and neck, liver or kidney cancer. Both conserved end residues are part of each CDR3. A D gene is named only where the DNA matches it firmly. Clone size is stated in some rows and not others, as once, few, many or a class when expanded.

>TRBJ1-3|once|14|.|TRBV5-1
CASSRTGSGNTIYF
TGCGCCAGCAGCAGAACAGGCTCTGGAAACACCATATATTTT
>TRBJ1-2|.|14|.|TRBV5-1
CASSFQGSNYGYTF
TGCGCCAGCAGCTTCCAGGGGAGCAACTATGGCTACACCTTC
>TRBJ2-5|.|13|.|TRBV7-2
CASSLKVRETQYF
TGTGCCAGCAGCCTAAAGGTACGGGAGACCCAGTACTTC
>TRBJ2-2|.|17|TRBD1|TRBV28
CASSPSPGTGRAGELFF
TGTGCCAGCAGTCCGTCTCCCGGGACAGGGAGAGCCGGGGAGCTGTTTTTT
>TRBJ2-7|.|12|.|TRBV2
CASSEQLYEQYF
TGTGCCAGCAGTGAACAGCTCTACGAGCAGTACTTC
>TRBJ2-1|.|15|.|TRBV18
CASSPQGIKYNEQFF
TGTGCCAGCTCACCACAGGGGATTAAGTACAATGAGCAGTTCTTC
>TRBJ2-7|.|14|TRBD1|TRBV5-1
CASSLGQGHYEQYF
TGCGCCAGCAGCTTGGGACAGGGACACTACGAGCAGTACTTC
>TRBJ2-6|.|15|.|TRBV11-2
CASSRRASGANVLTF
TGTGCCAGCAGCCGTAGGGCTTCTGGGGCCAACGTCCTGACTTTC
>TRBJ2-7|.|17|TRBD2|TRBV7-9
CASSPPTSGASSYEQYF
TGTGCCAGCAGCCCCCCGACTAGCGGGGCCAGCTCCTACGAGCAGTACTTC
>TRBJ1-1|.|10|.|TRBV2
CASSLGEAFF
TGTGCCAGTTCACTTGGAGAAGCTTTCTTT
>TRBJ1-6|.|17|.|TRBV27
CASSPFQGLSVDSPLHF
TGTGCCAGCAGTCCCTTCCAGGGGTTGAGTGTTGATTCACCCCTCCACTTT
>TRBJ2-1|.|15|TRBD2|TRBV18
CASSPRLAEYNEQFF
TGTGCCAGCTCACCCCGTCTAGCGGAATACAATGAGCAGTTCTTC
>TRBJ1-3|.|17|TRBD1|TRBV7-2
CASSPNSGTGSGNTIYF
TGTGCCAGCAGCCCTAATTCCGGGACAGGCTCTGGAAACACCATATATTTT
>TRBJ2-7|.|14|.|TRBV19
CASRSGRSTYEQYF
TGTGCCAGTAGATCGGGACGGTCGACCTACGAGCAGTACTTC
>TRBJ2-3|.|15|TRBD1|TRBV5-1
CASSLATGVTDTQYF
TGCGCCAGCAGCTTGGCGACAGGGGTAACAGATACGCAGTATTTT
>TRBJ2-6|.|17|.|TRBV18
CASSPQGQPSGANVLTF
TGTGCCAGCTCACCACAAGGCCAGCCCTCTGGGGCCAACGTCCTGACTTTC
>TRBJ1-1|.|12|.|TRBV6-6
CASSYMNTEAFF
TGTGCCAGCAGTTATATGAACACTGAAGCTTTCTTT
>TRBJ1-2|.|16|TRBD1|TRBV4-2
CASSQATGANNYGYTF
TGTGCCAGCAGCCAAGCCACAGGGGCAAATAACTATGGCTACACCTTC
>TRBJ2-4|.|15|TRBD2|TRBV10-1
CASSDWTRIKNIQYF
TGCGCCAGCAGTGATTGGACTAGGATAAAAAACATTCAGTACTTC
>TRBJ2-1|few|16|TRBD2|TRBV29-1
CSVTGLAGSSYNEQFF
TGCAGCGTTACCGGACTAGCGGGATCCTCCTACAATGAGCAGTTCTTC
>TRBJ2-7|.|14|.|TRBV18
CASSPRGHSYEQYF
TGTGCCAGCTCACCACGGGGCCACTCCTACGAGCAGTACTTC
>TRBJ1-1|.|13|.|TRBV19
CASSKLPNTEAFF
TGTGCCAGTAGTAAGCTCCCCAACACTGAAGCTTTCTTT
>TRBJ1-2|.|12|.|TRBV30
CAWSPISEGYTF
TGTGCCTGGAGCCCCATCTCTGAGGGCTACACCTTC
>TRBJ2-2|once|17|.|TRBV27
CARGLSPGPQNTGELFF
TGTGCCAGGGGATTATCTCCGGGACCTCAGAACACCGGGGAGCTGTTTTTT
>TRBJ2-7|.|16|.|TRBV12-2
CASRPLNHPIAYEQYF
TGTGCAAGTCGCCCCCTAAATCATCCTATCGCCTACGAGCAGTACTTC
>TRBJ2-7|.|11|.|TRBV18
CASSPSNEQYF
TGTGCCAGCTCACCGAGCAACGAGCAGTACTTC